This T cell receptor beta chain originates from a study of follicular helper T cells after annual influenza vaccination. Regarding time point: 2013-2014 season, 7 days after vaccination. The protocol was immunoSEQ multiplex PCR, while the TCRdb copy is restricted to in-frame clones and leaves out a portion. The table has approximately 8,700 clones, around 80% seen once. Study observations and caveats: Day 7 ICOS+CD38+ clones later appeared mostly in ICOS-CD38- cTfh. Plasmablast frequency change correlated with clonality change in ICOS+CD38+ cTfh.

V lost 5 bases, J lost 0 bases, and 19 bases lay in between. Germline V CDR1 and CDR2: SGHTA, FQGNSA. The CDR3 loop spans 17 amino acids. A note on this clone: Its specificity is unknown.

The receptor comes from an adult who received the influenza vaccine. The material was CXCR5+ CD38- circulating T follicular helper cells from blood, obtained 7 days after influenza vaccination. The subset was: circulating Tfh, non-naive CD4+CXCR5+PD-1+ (ICOS+CD38+ or ICOS-CD38-). The rearrangement joins TRBV7-2 to TRBJ1-2; D possibly corresponds to TRBD1 (5 bases). CDR3 residues: CASSRGSGTGANYGYTF. The CDR3 coding sequence is TGTGCCAGCAGCCGGGGCTCCGGGACGGGGGCTAACTATGGCTACACCTTC.